This entry is about one TCR beta chain. Its target is not known. Unsorted whole blood served as the source of blood RNA, and germline DNA was extracted as well. It was before surgery that four milliliters of peripheral blood were collected. From approximately 550 ng of total RNA, TCR beta-specific cDNA was reverse-transcribed using a constant-region primer. Each TCR beta library was derived from three nested multiplex PCR rounds that employed slightly modified ARM-PCR. A C-beta reverse primer was combined with TRBV1-TRBV30 forward primers in the first two PCR rounds, and each round had about 10 cycles. TCRdb analysed the multiplex PCR reads with MiXCR anew, one entry per CDR3 protein. The sample holds over 250,000 distinct CDR3 sequences, about 50% seen once. The data belong to a study of tumor-infiltrating lymphocytes in primary liver carcinoma. Broader study findings: Tumor region pairs showed greater overlap than either tumor-adjacent or tumor-blood pairs did.

The junction had 3 bases not matched to a gene; V was cut back by 5 bases and J by 4 bases. Germline V gene lookup returns CDR1 GTSNPN and CDR2 SVGIG (reference sequence). The CDR3 spans 12 residues. The chain has TRBV30 and TRBJ2-5, with 8 positions matching TRBD2. Sequenced input: peripheral blood. This TCR was sampled from a woman in her 30s with primary liver carcinoma and hepatitis B virus infection. The CDR3 loop reads CAWEAGVETQYF. The CDR3 bases are TGTGCCTGGGAAGCGGGAGTAGAGACCCAGTACTTC.